This T cell receptor beta chain was retrieved from a study of OX40 agonist ivuxolimab in advanced cancers. This table comes from immunoSEQ multiplex PCR, and its TCRdb copy is limited to in-frame clones, with some not included. This table holds 76,000 or so clones, 93% found once. This TCR was sampled from an adult with an advanced solid tumor such as melanoma, head and neck, liver or kidney cancer. Sequencing used CD4+ or CD8+ T cells sorted from blood, obtained in a trial of the OX40 agonist ivuxolimab.

DNA for the CDR3: TGTGCCAGCAGTTTTGGAGGCTCCCAGTACTTC. Translation gives CASSFGGSQYF. The chain is built from TRBV27 and TRBJ2-5; D perhaps matches TRBD2 (5 bases). Looked up from germline, CDR1 is MNHEY and CDR2 is SMNVEV (reference sequence). The CDR3 totals 11 residues. The V and J ends lost 3 bases and 9 bases respectively, with 8 bases between them.